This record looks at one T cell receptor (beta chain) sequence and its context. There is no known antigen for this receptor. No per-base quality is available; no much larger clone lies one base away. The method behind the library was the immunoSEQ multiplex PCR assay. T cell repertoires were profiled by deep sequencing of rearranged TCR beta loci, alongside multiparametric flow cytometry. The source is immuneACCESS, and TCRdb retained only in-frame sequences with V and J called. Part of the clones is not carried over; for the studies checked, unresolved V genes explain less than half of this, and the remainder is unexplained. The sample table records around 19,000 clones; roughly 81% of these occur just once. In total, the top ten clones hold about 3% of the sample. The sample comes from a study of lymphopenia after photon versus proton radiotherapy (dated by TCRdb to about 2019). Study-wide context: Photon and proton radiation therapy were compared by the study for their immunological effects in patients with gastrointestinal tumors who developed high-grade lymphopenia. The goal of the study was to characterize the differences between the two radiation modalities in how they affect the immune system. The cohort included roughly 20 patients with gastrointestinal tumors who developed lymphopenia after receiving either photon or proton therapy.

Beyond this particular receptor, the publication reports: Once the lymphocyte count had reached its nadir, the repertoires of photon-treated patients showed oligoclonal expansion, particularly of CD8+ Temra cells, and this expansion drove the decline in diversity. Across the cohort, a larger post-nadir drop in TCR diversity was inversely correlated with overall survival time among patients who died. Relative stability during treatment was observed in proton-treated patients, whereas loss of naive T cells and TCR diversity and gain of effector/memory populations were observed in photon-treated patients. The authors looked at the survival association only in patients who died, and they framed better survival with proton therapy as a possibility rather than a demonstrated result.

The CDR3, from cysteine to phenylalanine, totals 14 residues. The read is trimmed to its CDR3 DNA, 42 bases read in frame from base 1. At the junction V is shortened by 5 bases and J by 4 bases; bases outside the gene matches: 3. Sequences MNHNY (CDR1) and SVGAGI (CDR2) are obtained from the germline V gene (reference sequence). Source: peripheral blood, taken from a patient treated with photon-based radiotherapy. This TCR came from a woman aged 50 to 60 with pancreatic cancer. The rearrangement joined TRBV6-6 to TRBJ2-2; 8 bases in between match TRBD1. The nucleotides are TGTGCCAGCAGTCCGACAGGGGTCACCGGGGAGCTGTTTTTT. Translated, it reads CASSPTGVTGELFF.